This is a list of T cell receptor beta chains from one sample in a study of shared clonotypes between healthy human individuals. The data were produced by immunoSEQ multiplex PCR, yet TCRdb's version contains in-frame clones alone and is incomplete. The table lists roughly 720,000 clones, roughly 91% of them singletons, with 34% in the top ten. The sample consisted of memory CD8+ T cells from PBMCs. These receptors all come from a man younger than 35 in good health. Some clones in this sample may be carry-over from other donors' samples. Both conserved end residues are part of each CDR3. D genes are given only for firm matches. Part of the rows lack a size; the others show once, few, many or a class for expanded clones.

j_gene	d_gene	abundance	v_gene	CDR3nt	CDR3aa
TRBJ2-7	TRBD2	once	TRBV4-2	TGTGCCAGCAGCCAAGATTACCCGACTAGCGGGAACTACGAGCAGTACTTC	CASSQDYPTSGNYEQYF
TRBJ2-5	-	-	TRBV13	TGTGCCAGCAGCCCCACTAGTGGACAGTTCCAAGAGACCCAGTACTTC	CASSPTSGQFQETQYF
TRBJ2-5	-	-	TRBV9	TGTGCCAGCAGCGTAGGAGAGTTCAAAGAGACCCAGTACTTC	CASSVGEFKETQYF
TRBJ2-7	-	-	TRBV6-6	TGTGCCAGCAGCAACCTCGAAGGGAGCGAGCAGTACTTC	CASSNLEGSEQYF
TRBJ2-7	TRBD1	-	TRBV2	TGTGCCAGTGCGACAGGGGGAAGCTCCTACGAGCAGTACTTC	CASATGGSSYEQYF
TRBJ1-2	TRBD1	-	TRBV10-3	TGTGCCATCAGTGACCTCTCGGGACAGACTTCGGCGGGCTACACCTTC	CAISDLSGQTSAGYTF
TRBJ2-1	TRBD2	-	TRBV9	TGTGCCAGCAGCCCGACTAGCGGTACCTACAATGAGCAGTTCTTC	CASSPTSGTYNEQFF
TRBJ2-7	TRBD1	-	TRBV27	TGTGCCAGCAGTTTGTTTACAGGGGCCTACGAGCAGTACTTC	CASSLFTGAYEQYF
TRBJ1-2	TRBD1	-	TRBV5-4	TGTGCCAGCAGCCCGCCGGGGACAGGGCTATATGGCTACACCTTC	CASSPPGTGLYGYTF
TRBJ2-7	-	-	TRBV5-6	TGTGCCAGCAGCTTGCAACCGTTTAGCTCCTACGAGCAGTACTTC	CASSLQPFSSYEQYF
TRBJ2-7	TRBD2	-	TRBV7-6	TGTGCCAGCAGCTTAACGGGCGGGAGGGCCGCCGAGCAGTACTTC	CASSLTGGRAAEQYF
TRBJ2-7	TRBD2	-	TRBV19	TGTGCCAGTAGTATAATCTCTAGCGGGAGGAACGAGCAGTACTTC	CASSIISSGRNEQYF
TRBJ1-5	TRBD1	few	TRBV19	TGTGCCAGTAGGATACAGGGGGCAGGGCAGCCCCAGCATTTT	CASRIQGAGQPQHF
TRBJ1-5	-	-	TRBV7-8	TGTGCCAGCAGCTCGCAACCGGGAGTCAATCAGCCCCAGCATTTT	CASSSQPGVNQPQHF
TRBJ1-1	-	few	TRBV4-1	TGCGCCAGCAGCCGAGAACCCGGACTGAACACTGAAGCTTTCTTT	CASSREPGLNTEAFF
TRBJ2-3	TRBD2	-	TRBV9	TGTGCCAGCAGCGTAGGCAGGGTACTAGCGGGAGATCCAGATACGCAGTATTTT	CASSVGRVLAGDPDTQYF
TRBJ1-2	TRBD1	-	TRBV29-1	TGCAGCGTTGAACCGGGACAGGGGCCTTCATATGGCTACACCTTC	CSVEPGQGPSYGYTF
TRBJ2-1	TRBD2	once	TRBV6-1	TGTGCCAGCAGTGGGAGAGCGGGAGTCAATGAGCAGTTCTTC	CASSGRAGVNEQFF
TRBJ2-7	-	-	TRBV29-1	TGCAGCGTTGAAAGCAGAAACTCCTACGAGCAGTACTTC	CSVESRNSYEQYF
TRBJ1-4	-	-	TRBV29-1	TGCAGCGTTGATGAGGGATCTAATGAAAAACTGTTTTTT	CSVDEGSNEKLFF
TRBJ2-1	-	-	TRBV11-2	TGTGCCAGCAGCTTATACCCCAGCAATGAGCAGTTCTTC	CASSLYPSNEQFF
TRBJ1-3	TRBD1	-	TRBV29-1	TGCAGCACTTCCGGGACAGGGTCTGGAAACACCATATATTTT	CSTSGTGSGNTIYF
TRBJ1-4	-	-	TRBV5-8	TGTGCCAGCAGCACCGGGGGCGGACAAGAAAAACTGTTTTTT	CASSTGGGQEKLFF
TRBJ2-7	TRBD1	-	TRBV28	TGTGCCAGCACCGTCGGTCTCTCGGACAGGGTAGCCGAGCAGTACTTC	CASTVGLSDRVAEQYF
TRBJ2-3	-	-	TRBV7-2	TGTGCCAGCAGCTCCCGGGAGAACGAGATAGATACGCAGTATTTT	CASSSRENEIDTQYF
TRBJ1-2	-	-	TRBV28	TGTGCCAGCAGCAATTTTACCGGGACATCGAGAAACTATGGCTACACCTTC	CASSNFTGTSRNYGYTF
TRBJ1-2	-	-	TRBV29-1	TGCAGCGCTCGGGGTCTCGGTGGCTACACCTTC	CSARGLGGYTF
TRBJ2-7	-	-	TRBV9	TGTGCCAGCAGCGCGACAAGAAGCTCCTACGAGCAGTACTTC	CASSATRSSYEQYF
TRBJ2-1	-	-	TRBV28	TGTGCCAGCAGTACGAATAATCTAGCCGCGAGCTACAATGAGCAGTTCTTC	CASSTNNLAASYNEQFF
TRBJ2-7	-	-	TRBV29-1	TGCAGCGTGGACTCCTACGAGCAGTACTTC	CSVDSYEQYF
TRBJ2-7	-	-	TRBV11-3	TGTGCCAGCAGCTTCGAGGGAAGCTCCTACGAGCAGTACTTC	CASSFEGSSYEQYF
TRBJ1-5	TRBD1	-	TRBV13	TGTGCCAGCAGCCATGGGACAGCCAATCAGCCCCAGCATTTT	CASSHGTANQPQHF
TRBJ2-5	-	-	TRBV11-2	TGTGCCAGCAGCTCCCTCCCGGCCCCGGCCGTTGATCCAGAGACCCAGTACTTC	CASSSLPAPAVDPETQYF
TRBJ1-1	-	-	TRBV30	TGTGCCTGGAGTGCCTCTGTTGGGACTGAAGCTTTCTTT	CAWSASVGTEAFF
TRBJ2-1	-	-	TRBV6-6	TGTGCCAGCAGGCCGGGAGAAGGTGAGCAGTTCTTC	CASRPGEGEQFF
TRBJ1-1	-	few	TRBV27	TGTGCCAGCAGTGTCGGACATACCACTGAAGCTTTCTTT	CASSVGHTTEAFF
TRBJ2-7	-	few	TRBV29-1	TGCAGCGTTGTGGGGGACTCGACCTACGAGCAGTACTTC	CSVVGDSTYEQYF
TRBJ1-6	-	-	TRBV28	TGTGCCAGCAGTCCAATGATCTCGACACCAGACTCCTATAATTCACCCCTCCACTTT	CASSPMISTPDSYNSPLHF
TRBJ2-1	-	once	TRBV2	TGTGCCAGCAGTGAACTTCCCCCGAACGAGCAGTTCTTC	CASSELPPNEQFF
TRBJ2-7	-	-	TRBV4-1	TGCGCCAGCAGCCAGTCCCAGCTCTACGAGCAGTACTTC	CASSQSQLYEQYF
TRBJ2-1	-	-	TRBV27	TGTGCCAGCAGTTTATTCAGCTACAATGAGCAGTTCTTC	CASSLFSYNEQFF
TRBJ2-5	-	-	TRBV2	TGTGCCAGCAGTGAAGGAGTCACCTATGGGGAGACCCAGTACTTC	CASSEGVTYGETQYF
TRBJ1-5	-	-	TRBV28	TGTGCCAGCAGCCTCCTGAGGGGGAGTCAGCCCCAGCATTTT	CASSLLRGSQPQHF
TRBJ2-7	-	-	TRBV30	TGTGCCTGGAGTGAGAGGGGGTACGAGCAGTACTTC	CAWSERGYEQYF
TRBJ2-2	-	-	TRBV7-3	TGTGCCAGCAGCCCCACCGGGGAGCTGTTTTTT	CASSPTGELFF
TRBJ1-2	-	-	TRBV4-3	TGCGCCAGCAGCCAAGACGGGGTCCGACCGTATGGCTACACCTTC	CASSQDGVRPYGYTF
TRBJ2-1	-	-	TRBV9	TGTGCCAGCAGCTCCGGACGGTATGAGCAGTTCTTC	CASSSGRYEQFF
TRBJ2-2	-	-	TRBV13	TGTGCCAGCAGCATAATGAACACCGGGGAGCTGTTTTTT	CASSIMNTGELFF
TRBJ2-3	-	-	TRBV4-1	TGCGCCAGCAGCCAAGTTACCGGGGGGCCACCCACAGATACGCAGTATTTT	CASSQVTGGPPTDTQYF
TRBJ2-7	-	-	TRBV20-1	TGCAGTGCTAGACAGTACGAGCAGTACTTC	CSARQYEQYF
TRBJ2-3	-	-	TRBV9	TGTGCCAGCAGCGTAGGCCCAGGGCATACGCAGTATTTT	CASSVGPGHTQYF
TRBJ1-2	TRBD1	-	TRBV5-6	TGTGCCAGCAGCTTCGGGACAGCGAGAGGCTTC	CASSFGTARGF
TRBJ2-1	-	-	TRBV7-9	TGTGCCAGCAGCTCAAGGACCCGGGACGAACCCTACAATGAGCAGTTCTTC	CASSSRTRDEPYNEQFF
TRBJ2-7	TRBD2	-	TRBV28	TGTGCCAGCAGTTCCCCCTTTTGGCGGGAGTCCCACGAGCAGTACTTC	CASSSPFWRESHEQYF
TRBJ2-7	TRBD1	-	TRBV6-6	TGTGCCAGCAGTTTGACAGGGCACGAGCAGTACTTC	CASSLTGHEQYF
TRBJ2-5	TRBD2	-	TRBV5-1	TGCGCCAGCAGCTTTGCGGGGGGCTTAAGGGAGACCCAGTACTTC	CASSFAGGLRETQYF
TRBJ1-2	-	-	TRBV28	TGTGCCAGCAGCGGGGAGTTATCGTCTGCCACCTATGGCTACACCTTC	CASSGELSSATYGYTF